This T cell receptor beta chain emerged from a study of spatial heterogeneity in lung cancer. Study observations and caveats: More often at tumor resection than at routine follow-up, ubiquitous expanded tumor TCRs were detected in the blood.

Unmatched junction bases numbered 7, after V lost 6 bases and J lost 9 bases. Germline assignment: CDR1 DFQATT and CDR2 SNEGSKA (reference sequence). The CDR3 consists of 14 residues. Every TCR cDNA molecule carried a tag that served as a unique molecular identifier. TCRdb re-analysed the 5' RACE reads in MiXCR, keeping a single row per CDR3 protein. In the table there are tens of thousands of distinct CDR3 sequences, around 4.3% of which are singletons. This clonotype is medium-sized. As yet, its antigen is unknown. Time point meaning: sample taken at primary tumor resection. A total of over 70 untreated early-stage non-small cell lung cancer patients served as donors. Sequencing covered unsorted whole RNA taken from tumor, nontumor lung or frozen PBMC.

The clonotype originates from a male donor with early-stage non-small cell lung cancer. The starting material was PBMCs, obtained at surgery. The gene calls are TRBV20-1 and TRBJ2-3, with 15 nucleotides matching TRBD2. DNA for the CDR3: TGCAGTGCGTGGACTAGCGGGAGGGCCGGGACGCAGTATTTT. The encoded protein is CSAWTSGRAGTQYF.